This T cell receptor beta chain was observed in a study of beta chain features in type 1 diabetes. With 2 bases removed from V and 4 bases from J, the gap between germline ends came to 6 bases. The CDR3 runs to 14 residues. Germline V gives CDR1 LNHDA, CDR2 SQIVND (reference sequence). Reverse transcribing all isolated RNA meant expressed TCRB transcripts were sequenced. The data were produced by immunoSEQ multiplex PCR, yet TCRdb's version contains in-frame clones alone and is incomplete. The sample records some 500,000 clones, approximately 10% being singletons. This clone was seen a handful of times. The antigen is not known. General study findings and limits: Naive, central memory and regulatory TCRB repertoires appeared more similar among patients than healthy donors. Type 1 diabetes patients had VDJ junctions that carried fewer insertions and more deletions.

The chain uses TRBV19 and TRBJ2-6; no definite D call. This clonotype originated in a woman in her late teens or twenties in good health. Sequences were obtained from naive CD4+ T cells from blood. The CDR3 sequence: CASSISAGANVLTF. As DNA, the CDR3 is TGTGCCAGTAGTATATCTGCGGGGGCCAACGTCCTGACTTTC.